The clone carrying this TCR beta chain was observed many times. This specimen belongs to a study of neurological immune-mediated disorders. The V gene lost 3 bases and the J gene lost 6 bases, with 14 bases spanning the gap. The CDR3 spans 14 residues. Germline lookup yields CDR1 SGHTA and CDR2 FQGNSA. TCRdb processed the 5' RACE reads anew with MiXCR; each CDR3 protein has one entry. The data contain just over 95,000 distinct CDR3 sequences, 3.5% to 4% of them singletons. This chain connects TRBV7-2 to TRBJ2-5, with D possibly matching TRBD1 (5 bases). Material: PBMCs. This clonotype originated in a woman younger than 30 with multiple sclerosis. DNA for the CDR3: TGTGCCAGCAGCTTTTCTCAGGGTGGTCAGACCCAGTACTTC. Residues: CASSFSQGGQTQYF.